A selection of T cell receptor beta chains follows, all from one sample in a study of T cells after yellow fever vaccination. TCRdb reanalysed the 5' RACE reads using MiXCR and keeps one entry per CDR3 protein. The data hold 610,000 or so distinct CDR3 sequences, with 9% to 15% observed a single time. The source was PBMCs, collected on the day of the yellow fever booster vaccination. The receptors here all came from a man aged 25-40 years who received the YFV17D yellow fever vaccine. CDR3s include the opening cysteine and the closing phenylalanine or tryptophan. A D gene is named only where the DNA matches it firmly. Size is omitted from some rows. Given values are once, few, many or a class for expanded clones.

clone size	CDR3 length	V gene	D gene	J gene	CDR3 DNA	CDR3 protein
.	13	TRBV20-1	.	TRBJ2-1	TGCAGTGCTAGTAGCGGACACTTCCCTCCCGAGTTCTTC	CSASSGHFPPEFF
few	13	TRBV30	.	TRBJ2-2	TGTGCCTGGAGTGAAGACAGGACCGGGGAGCTGTTTTTT	CAWSEDRTGELFF
.	15	TRBV7-9	TRBD2	TRBJ2-5	TGTGCCAGCAGCTCCCCTCTAGCGGGAGTAGAGACCCAGTACTTC	CASSSPLAGVETQYF
few	15	TRBV7-2	.	TRBJ2-1	TGTGCCAGCAGCGTTAGGGGTTTATCCTACAATGAGCAGTTCTTC	CASSVRGLSYNEQFF
.	18	TRBV5-1	TRBD2	TRBJ2-7	TGCGCCAGCAGCTTGCCAGGGGAGCGGACTAGCGCTTCCTACGAGCAGTACTTC	CASSLPGERTSASYEQYF
.	14	TRBV9	.	TRBJ2-3	TGTGCCAGCAGCGAGCCCCCTAGCACAGATACGCAGTATTTT	CASSEPPSTDTQYF
many	16	TRBV12-3/TRBV12-4	TRBD2	TRBJ2-7	TGTGCCAGCAGTTCCCGCGGGGGGAGGAGCTCCTACGAGCAGTACTTC	CASSSRGGRSSYEQYF
few	16	TRBV4-1	.	TRBJ2-4	TGCGCCAGCAGCCAGGGCCTAGGTTCAGCCAAAAACATTCAGTACTTC	CASSQGLGSAKNIQYF
.	15	TRBV5-1	TRBD2	TRBJ2-7	TGCGCCAGCAGCCCATTAGCGGGCCGGGTCTTCGAGCAGTACTTC	CASSPLAGRVFEQYF
few	15	TRBV3-1	.	TRBJ2-7	TGTGCCAGCAGCCAAGTCCTCGGGACTCACTACGAGCAGTACTTC	CASSQVLGTHYEQYF
.	19	TRBV6-4	TRBD1	TRBJ2-7	TGTGCCAGCAGTCCCCTGGACAGGGGACCGCCTCGAAATGCCTACGAGCAGTACTTC	CASSPLDRGPPRNAYEQYF
few	17	TRBV12-3/TRBV12-4	TRBD1	TRBJ1-5	TGTGCCAGCAGTTCGGGACAGGGATTATTTGGCAATCAGCCCCAGCATTTT	CASSSGQGLFGNQPQHF
few	15	TRBV7-9	.	TRBJ2-2	TGTGCCAGCACCTTATCAGGGGGGTTAACCGGGGAGCTGTTTTTT	CASTLSGGLTGELFF
.	17	TRBV12-3/TRBV12-4	TRBD2	TRBJ2-5	TGTGCCAGCAGCCGGAGGGCGGGAGATTGGAGCGGAGAGACCCAGTACTTC	CASSRRAGDWSGETQYF
.	13	TRBV18	.	TRBJ2-1	TGTGCCAGTCATCCTAGCAGTTACAATGAGCAGTTCTTC	CASHPSSYNEQFF
few	15	TRBV12-3/TRBV12-4	.	TRBJ2-7	TGTGCCAGCAGCCGTAGCGGAACTAGCTCCTACGAGCAGTACTTC	CASSRSGTSSYEQYF
few	15	TRBV5-1	.	TRBJ2-1	TGCGCCAGCAGCTTAGCCAGGGGGGTTTCCAATGAGCAGTTCTTC	CASSLARGVSNEQFF
.	15	TRBV5-1	.	TRBJ1-5	TGCGCCAGCAGCTTGGGAGGGCTCGGCAATCAGCCCCAGCATTTT	CASSLGGLGNQPQHF
many	14	TRBV5-1	TRBD1	TRBJ2-5	TGCGCCAGCAGCTCCGGGACAGGACAAGAGACCCAGTACTTC	CASSSGTGQETQYF
.	14	TRBV27	TRBD2	TRBJ2-1	TGTGCCAGCAGGGGGGGGAATTCCTACAATGAGCAGTTCTTC	CASRGGNSYNEQFF
.	12	TRBV29-1	TRBD2	TRBJ2-5	TGCAGCGACTGGACTAGCCAAGAGACCCAGTACTTC	CSDWTSQETQYF
few	14	TRBV10-2	.	TRBJ2-1	TGCGCCAGCAGTGGGTTAAGCTCCTACAATGAGCAGTTCTTC	CASSGLSSYNEQFF
few	15	TRBV18	.	TRBJ2-7	TGTGCCAGCTCAACCCCCGCCACAGGTACTTACGAGCAGTACTTC	CASSTPATGTYEQYF
few	13	TRBV12-3/TRBV12-4	.	TRBJ2-7	TGTGCCAGCGCCCATCACCCGGAGGGCGAGCAGTACTTC	CASAHHPEGEQYF
.	14	TRBV20-1	.	TRBJ1-1	TGCAGTGCTAGCGAGGCAGGGTTCGTCACTGAAGCTTTCTTT	CSASEAGFVTEAFF
few	16	TRBV12-3/TRBV12-4	TRBD1	TRBJ2-1	TGTGCCAGCAGGCACGGACAGGGGCTCTTTTTGACTGAGCAGTTCTTC	CASRHGQGLFLTEQFF
few	16	TRBV5-6	TRBD2	TRBJ2-3	TGTGCCAGCAGCTTGGGGGGACTAGGGCGTCCAGATACGCAGTATTTT	CASSLGGLGRPDTQYF
.	13	TRBV12-3/TRBV12-4	.	TRBJ1-2	TGTGCCAGCAGTTCGGACAGAGACTATGGCTACACCTTC	CASSSDRDYGYTF
few	16	TRBV4-3	.	TRBJ1-6	TGCGCCAGCAGCCAAGAGTATCCAGGGCCAAGTTCACCCCTCCACTTT	CASSQEYPGPSSPLHF
few	14	TRBV7-2	TRBD1	TRBJ1-5	TGTGCCAGCAGCTTAGGCAGGGGGGTCCAGCCCCAGCATTTT	CASSLGRGVQPQHF
few	16	TRBV18	TRBD2	TRBJ2-7	TGTGCCAGCTCACCTCGGACTAGCGGGAGATCTGGCGAGCAGTACTTC	CASSPRTSGRSGEQYF
many	14	TRBV5-1	.	TRBJ2-3	TGCGCCAGCAGCCTCGGACAGTACACAGATACGCAGTATTTT	CASSLGQYTDTQYF
few	16	TRBV10-3	TRBD1	TRBJ2-7	TGTGCCATCAGCGCCCGGGTCACAGGGGTCTCCTACGAGCAGTACTTC	CAISARVTGVSYEQYF
many	13	TRBV12-3/TRBV12-4	.	TRBJ2-5	TGTGCCAGCAGTTTAAGTCAGCAAGAGACCCAGTACTTC	CASSLSQQETQYF
few	15	TRBV20-1	TRBD1	TRBJ1-5	TGCAGTGCTAGTTACCAGGGGGCGCTTAATCAGCCCCAGCATTTT	CSASYQGALNQPQHF
.	13	TRBV27	.	TRBJ1-2	TGTGCCAGCAGTTTTCTCCCCCTCGCCGGCTACACCTTC	CASSFLPLAGYTF
many	16	TRBV7-2	TRBD2	TRBJ2-3	TGTGCCAGCAGCTTAGATGGCGGGAGAGTAGCAGATACGCAGTATTTT	CASSLDGGRVADTQYF
.	13	TRBV10-3	.	TRBJ1-1	TGTGCCATCACCGGACAGTTGAACACTGAAGCTTTCTTT	CAITGQLNTEAFF
few	15	TRBV10-3	.	TRBJ2-1	TGTGCCATCAGTGACGGGAATAACCTTTACAATGAGCAGTTCTTC	CAISDGNNLYNEQFF
.	15	TRBV20-1	TRBD2	TRBJ2-7	TGCAGTGCTAGTCCGGCTAGCGGGAGAATCTACGAGCAGTACTTC	CSASPASGRIYEQYF
many	15	TRBV7-2	.	TRBJ2-7	TGTGCCAGCAGCTACGGGACATCGCCGTCCTACGAGCAGTACTTC	CASSYGTSPSYEQYF
.	13	TRBV29-1	.	TRBJ2-3	TGCAGCGTTGAGGACAGAAGCACAGATACGCAGTATTTT	CSVEDRSTDTQYF
.	13	TRBV20-1	.	TRBJ2-7	TGCAGTGCTAGAGAAAGGGTCCTCGGCGAGCAGTACTTC	CSARERVLGEQYF
few	12	TRBV29-1	TRBD1	TRBJ2-1	TGCAGCGTGACGACAGGGGTTAATGAGCAGTTCTTC	CSVTTGVNEQFF
few	17	TRBV12-3/TRBV12-4	.	TRBJ2-1	TGTGCCAGCAGTTTACGGCCCCCGCGGGTGTCCTACAATGAGCAGTTCTTC	CASSLRPPRVSYNEQFF
.	17	TRBV6-2/TRBV6-3	TRBD2	TRBJ2-1	TGTGCCAGCAGAACGGATAGGACTAGCGGGAGAGGTGGTGAGCAGTTCTTC	CASRTDRTSGRGGEQFF
.	14	TRBV25-1	.	TRBJ2-1	TGTGCCAGCAGTGAACCAGGGGAGGACAATGAGCAGTTCTTC	CASSEPGEDNEQFF
.	16	TRBV7-6	TRBD2	TRBJ2-3	TGTGCCAGCAGCTTAATGCGGGAGGAGATCACAGATACGCAGTATTTT	CASSLMREEITDTQYF
.	13	TRBV19	TRBD2	TRBJ2-3	TGTGCCACCGGACTAGCGGGAACAGATACGCAGTATTTT	CATGLAGTDTQYF
few	21	TRBV20-1	.	TRBJ2-1	TGCAGTGCGAATTTTCAAGCCGGGATATCAACAGGGAGAAGCTCCTACAATGAGCAGTTCTTC	CSANFQAGISTGRSSYNEQFF
.	14	TRBV12-3/TRBV12-4	.	TRBJ2-4	TGTGCCAGCAGTCGGTCAGGGGAGCAAAACATTCAGTACTTC	CASSRSGEQNIQYF
few	11	TRBV18	.	TRBJ1-2	TGTGCCAGCTCAGACCTGGCTGGCTACACCTTC	CASSDLAGYTF
many	14	TRBV2	.	TRBJ1-4	TGTGCCAGCAGACCCGGGACGGCTCAAGAAAAACTGTTTTTT	CASRPGTAQEKLFF
once	15	TRBV19	.	TRBJ2-2	TGTGCCAGTAGTATGGGCAGATCCTTCACCGGGGAGCTGTTTTTT	CASSMGRSFTGELFF
.	16	TRBV15	.	TRBJ2-6	TGTGCCACCAGCAGAGAAATGGGGGTAGGGGCCAACGTCCTGACTTTC	CATSREMGVGANVLTF
.	13	TRBV12-3/TRBV12-4	.	TRBJ1-5	TGTGCCAGTGCTCCGGGACAAAATCAGCCCCAGCATTTT	CASAPGQNQPQHF
.	15	TRBV6-5	.	TRBJ2-5	TGTGCCAGCAGTCACGGCCGAGCTCCCCAAGAGACCCAGTACTTC	CASSHGRAPQETQYF
.	11	TRBV2	.	TRBJ1-1	TGTGCCAGCTCGGTGGCACGTGAAGCTTTCTTT	CASSVAREAFF